These 19 T cell receptor beta chains were sequenced from one sample in a study of cytomegalovirus exposure and HLA in healthy donors. PCR amplification relied on 60 Vbeta primers (plus 13 Jbeta primers). The method was immunoSEQ multiplex PCR; TCRdb's version includes in-frame clones alone and lacks a portion of them. This sample has about 160,000 clones, with 75% found just once. The sequencing input was PBMCs. The receptor source for this set is a woman aged 50 to 65 in good health and CMV-seropositive.

The chain carries TRBV5-8 and TRBJ2-3; D gene ambiguous. Germline V gives CDR1 SGHTS, CDR2 YDEGEE. The CDR3 sequence is 13 residues long. The ends were cut back, 5 bases at V and 1 base at J, with 8 bases in the middle. CDR3 sequence: CASRFFGTDTQYF. CDR3 bases: TGTGCCAGCAGGTTTTTCGGCACAGATACGCAGTATTTT.

The genes are TRBV6-1 and TRBJ1-2, with D uncertain. V was trimmed by 7 bases and J by 1 base, leaving 10 bases between them. CDR1 MNHNS and CDR2 SASEGT come from the germline V gene. This CDR3 region has 13 residues. This CDR3 is CASNPTNNYGYTF. As DNA, the CDR3 is TGTGCCAGCAATCCGACAAATAACTATGGCTACACCTTC.

The chain uses TRBV5-1 and TRBJ1-1; 8 nucleotides line up with TRBD1. This CDR3 spans 15 amino acids. In germline, CDR1 is SGHRS, CDR2 YFSETQ. The V and J ends lost 1 base and 5 bases, in that order; junction bases with no gene match: 7. CDR3 coding DNA: TGCGCCAGCAGCTTGACGACAGGGGTGGGGACTGAAGCTTTCTTT. As protein: CASSLTTGVGTEAFF.

V is TRBV5-1 and J is TRBJ2-5; D not certain. Germline V gene lookup returns CDR1 SGHRS and CDR2 YFSETQ. The CDR3 contains 15 residues. Trimming pared 0 bases from V and 1 base from J, leaving 10 bases between. The CDR3 DNA is TGCGCCAGCAGCTTGGAGTCCGCGGCCCAAGAGACCCAGTACTTC. The encoded protein is CASSLESAAQETQYF.

In this sample, this clone turned up once. The V gene is TRBV18, the J gene TRBJ2-5; no clear D gene. Germline V gives CDR1 KGHSH, CDR2 LQKENI. This CDR3 contains 14 residues. Trimming cost V 3 bases and J 0 bases, with 8 bases left between them. In DNA form, the CDR3 reads TGTGCCAGCTCACCTAATAGCAACCAAGAGACCCAGTACTTC. Translated: CASSPNSNQETQYF.

The chain joins TRBV2 to TRBJ2-1; the D gene is possibly TRBD2 (5 bases). Deletions cut 8 bases from V and 8 bases from J, with 19 bases between. Germline V gene sequence: CDR1 SNHLY, CDR2 FYNNEI. This CDR3 contains 14 residues. Here the CDR3 DNA reads TGTGCCAGCGGACTCATTACTGGGCGACATGAGCAGTTCTTC. Protein product: CASGLITGRHEQFF.

This clone came up once. The rearrangement uses TRBV5-1 and TRBJ2-5; no clear D. V lost 0 bases and J 5 bases, leaving 14 bases between the germline ends. The CDR3 totals 15 residues. The V gene's germline CDR1 is SGHRS and CDR2 YFSETQ. The DNA for the CDR3 is TGCGCCAGCAGCTTGGGTACGCCACTAATGGAGACCCAGTACTTC. Protein sequence: CASSLGTPLMETQYF.

V gene TRBV5-6 combines with J gene TRBJ2-3; 11 nucleotides agree with TRBD2. Germline V lookup: CDR1 SGHDT, CDR2 YYEEEE. The ends lost 4 bases at V and 2 bases at J; junction bases unmatched: 12. This CDR3 region has 18 residues. The CDR3 sequence: CASSLAQLAGGFTDTQYF. CDR3 nucleotide sequence: TGTGCCAGCAGCCTAGCCCAGCTAGCGGGGGGCTTCACAGATACGCAGTATTTT.

The DNA for the CDR3 is TGCGCCAGCAGCCCGGGGAGGGACGAGCAGTACTTC. Encoded protein: CASSPGRDEQYF. The chain uses TRBV4-1 and TRBJ2-7; 7 nucleotides line up with TRBD2. The V gene's germline CDR1 is MGHRA and CDR2 YSYEKL. This CDR3 contains 12 residues. V was pared by 4 bases and J by 5 bases, with 2 bases of the junction left unmatched.

The chain recombines TRBV19 with TRBJ2-2; D may be TRBD2 (5 bases). The CDR3 is 14 amino acids. Germline CDR1 reads LNHDA; CDR2 reads SQIVND (reference sequence). The germline V and J ends were trimmed by 0 bases and 4 bases, with 6 bases remaining between them. As DNA, the CDR3 is TGTGCCAGTAGTATAGATGGAGGCACCGGGGAGCTGTTTTTT. Its translation is CASSIDGGTGELFF.

The sample holds one count of this clone. This chain uses TRBV19 with TRBJ2-2, with 8 bases matching TRBD1. After removal of 10 bases from V and 4 bases from J, the junction contained 5 bases not matched to a gene. Looked up from germline, CDR1 is LNHDA and CDR2 is SQIVND (reference sequence). This CDR3 contains 13 residues. The CDR3 DNA is TGTGCCACCTCGACAGGGGCCACCGGGGAGCTGTTTTTT. This translates into CATSTGATGELFF.

Here the CDR3 DNA reads TGTGCCAGCAGCTTGGAACTAGCGGGGGGGGATACGCAGTATTTT. As protein: CASSLELAGGDTQYF. The chain couples TRBV5-4 to TRBJ2-3, with TRBD2 matching over 13 bases. Per germline, CDR1 SGHNT and CDR2 YYREEE (reference sequence). CDR3 size: 15 residues. With 0 bases clipped from V and 6 bases from J, the junction kept 1 base outside the gene matches.

The chain links TRBV9 to TRBJ1-1; weak D call: TRBD1 (5 bases). Germline V gene sequence: CDR1 SGDLS, CDR2 YYNGEE. V dropped 0 bases and J dropped 3 bases, with 9 bases sitting between them. The length of the CDR3 is 14 residues. In DNA, the CDR3 is TGTGCCAGCAGCGTAGGTATAGGGGACACTGAAGCTTTCTTT. Translating it yields CASSVGIGDTEAFF.

V is TRBV5-1 and J is TRBJ2-3, with a possible D match to TRBD2 (5 bases). The CDR3 has 13 residues. In germline, CDR1 is SGHRS, CDR2 YFSETQ. The ends were cut back, 7 bases at V and 6 bases at J, with 15 bases in the middle. CDR3 DNA: TGCGCCAGCGGGGTCGGGGATACGGATACGCAGTATTTT. It codes for CASGVGDTDTQYF.

The chain carries TRBV5-5 and TRBJ1-1, with D hard to call. This CDR3 region has 15 residues. V was cut by 4 bases and J by 1 base, with 14 bases left in between. Germline loops: CDR1 SGHKS, CDR2 YYEKEE (reference sequence). The CDR3 nucleotides are TGTGCCAGCAGCCTAGCAAGTAAGAGGAACACTGAAGCTTTCTTT. Translated, it gives CASSLASKRNTEAFF.

The V and J genes are TRBV5-1 and TRBJ2-2; 15 bases map to TRBD2. The germline gives CDR1 SGHRS, CDR2 YFSETQ. This CDR3 is 19 amino acids long. Trimming cost V 0 bases and J 4 bases; bases outside gene matches: 7. CDR3 sequence reads: CASSLAGTSGGLSTGELFF. The CDR3 DNA reads as TGCGCCAGCAGCTTGGCCGGGACTAGCGGGGGGCTAAGCACCGGGGAGCTGTTTTTT. Variable domain in full (rest from reference TRBV5-1 and TRBJ2-2): KAGVTQTPRYLIKTRGQQVTLSCSPISGHRSVSWYQQTPGQGLQFLFEYFSETQRNKGNFPGRFSGRQFSNSRSEMNVSTLELGDSALYLCASSLAGTSGGLSTGELFFGEGSRLTVL.

The V and J genes are TRBV19 and TRBJ1-5; tentative D call: TRBD1 (5 bases). Trimming removed 8 bases from V and 5 bases from J, with 22 bases in between. The V gene's germline CDR1 is LNHDA and CDR2 SQIVND (reference sequence). The CDR3 has 16 residues. As DNA, the CDR3 is TGTGCCAGTTCCACTTGGAAAGGGGCGCAGGATCAGCCCCAGCATTTT. This translates into CASSTWKGAQDQPQHF.

This clone showed up just once. This rearrangement joins TRBV5-1 to TRBJ1-2, with D uncertain. V was cut by 0 bases and J by 4 bases, with 10 bases left in between. The CDR3 is 14 residues long. The germline CDR1 and CDR2 sequences are SGHRS and YFSETQ. CDR3 region: CASSLGQESYGYTF. CDR3 DNA sequence: TGCGCCAGCAGCTTGGGACAAGAAAGCTATGGCTACACCTTC.

This chain links TRBV7-8 with TRBJ2-5; a possible D gene is TRBD1 (5 bases). The CDR3 length is 15 residues. CDR1 SGHVS and CDR2 FQNEAQ come from the germline V gene. Trimming cost V 1 base and J 0 bases, with 9 bases left between them. The CDR3, as DNA: TGTGCCAGCAGCTTAGGGGCAGGGCACCAAGAGACCCAGTACTTC. Residues: CASSLGAGHQETQYF.